This T cell receptor (beta chain) came from a study of blood T cells in healthy people across ages. Overall study results and limits: Higher diversity and more naive CD4+ cells were features of long-lived donors, compared to aged donors.

The authors ran a second PCR of roughly 6 to 12 cycles using a sample-barcoded 5' primer and a J-beta primer mix. Each sample yielded at least 3 million CDR3-containing paired-end reads. MiXCR, run by TCRdb on the 5' RACE reads, gives a single entry per CDR3 protein. The sample lists around 580,000 distinct CDR3 sequences; 47% were seen once. Regarding this clonotype: The antigen is unknown.

Investigators took about 9.4 milliliters of peripheral blood from every donor. Sequenced input: blood. This receptor was taken from an elderly man in good health.

The CDR3 DNA sequence: TGTGCCACCAGGAAGGACAGGGCAAATGGAGATACGCAGTATTTT. Encoded protein: CATRKDRANGDTQYF. The rearrangement uses TRBV15 and TRBJ2-3; 8 nucleotides line up with TRBD1. The CDR3 sequence is 15 residues long. CDR1 LNHNV and CDR2 YYDKDF come from the germline V gene (reference sequence). Trimming cost V 6 bases and J 5 bases; bases outside gene matches: 10.